The 14 T cell receptor beta chains reported below all come from one sample, sequenced in a study of spatial heterogeneity in lung cancer. TCRdb itself ran the 5' RACE reads through MiXCR, one entry per CDR3 protein. Here the sample spans tens of thousands of distinct CDR3 sequences, approximately 19% being singletons. Specified time point: blood at routine non-recurrence follow-up after resection. The sample was PBMCs, taken at follow-up. The receptors stem from a male donor with early-stage non-small cell lung cancer.

Many counts were recorded for this clonotype. The chain is built from TRBV30 and TRBJ2-7, with 7 bases identical to TRBD1. Unmatched junction bases numbered 4, after V lost 1 base and J lost 7 bases. Germline CDR1 and CDR2: GTSNPN and SVGIG (reference sequence). The CDR3 totals 12 residues. CDR3 protein: CAWSGTGREQYV. Written as DNA, the CDR3 is TGTGCCTGGAGTGGGACAGGCAGGGAGCAGTACGTC.

This chain joins TRBV12-3 or TRBV12-4 and TRBJ1-1; possibly TRBD1 for D (5 bases). V was clipped by 1 base and J by 6 bases, with 6 bases between them. The CDR3 loop spans 12 amino acids. CDR3 DNA: TGTGCCAGCAGTTTAGGAGGGGCTGAAGCTTTCTTT. This encodes CASSLGGAEAFF.

The chain employs TRBV7-9 and TRBJ1-1; 12 bases are shared with TRBD1. The germline V gene has CDR1 SEHNR and CDR2 FQNEAQ (reference sequence). Unmatched junction bases numbered 9, after V lost 3 bases and J lost 7 bases. This CDR3 is 16 amino acids long. The CDR3 sequence is CASSFATGTGGGEAFF. DNA of the CDR3: TGTGCCAGCAGCTTCGCAACCGGGACAGGGGGCGGTGAAGCTTTCTTT.

This chain uses TRBV7-8 with TRBJ1-1; D uncertain. Germline V gene lookup returns CDR1 SGHVS and CDR2 FQNEAQ. V dropped 1 base and J dropped 4 bases, with 13 bases sitting between them. The CDR3 contains 15 residues. Here the CDR3 reads CASSLEASYSTEAFF. CDR3 DNA: TGTGCCAGCAGCTTAGAGGCCAGCTATTCCACTGAAGCTTTCTTT.

This clonotype came up many times. The chain uses TRBV5-1 and TRBJ1-2, with 10 bases lining up with TRBD1. The trim removed 3 bases at V and 7 bases at J, leaving 3 bases unmatched. The CDR3 extends over 13 amino acids. Germline V gene data show CDR1 as SGHRS and CDR2 as YFSETQ. The CDR3 region has the DNA TGCGCCAGCAGCTGGGACAGGGGCGGTGGCTACACCTTC. This encodes CASSWDRGGGYTF.

The chain uses TRBV5-5 and TRBJ2-2; TRBD1 or TRBD2 may be the D gene (5 bases each). The CDR3 spans 15 residues. V lost 1 base and J lost 4, with 11 bases in between. Germline assignment: CDR1 SGHKS and CDR2 YYEKEE (reference sequence). CDR3 bases: TGTGCCAGCAGCTTGAGCTGGGACCTCACCGGGGAGCTGTTTTTT. This gives the protein CASSLSWDLTGELFF.

This clonotype came up a few times. The J gene is TRBJ2-1, the V gene TRBV6-6, with 7 bases identical to TRBD2. V shed 3 bases, J shed 7 bases, and the junction held 12 bases outside the gene matches. CDR1 is MNHNY, CDR2 SVGAGI, per germline (reference sequence). The CDR3 is made up of 16 amino acids. CDR3 bases: TGTGCCAGCAGTTATGAGGCGGGAGCCCCTAGGAATGAGCAGTTCTTC. Its translation: CASSYEAGAPRNEQFF.

This clonotype was detected many times. Here the CDR3 reads CASSQGGGQNTEAFF. For the CDR3, the DNA is TGCGCCAGCAGCCAAGGAGGCGGTCAGAACACTGAAGCTTTCTTT. The chain recombines TRBV4-3 with TRBJ1-1; D call uncertain. This CDR3 is built from 15 residues. The germline V gene encodes CDR1 LGHNA and CDR2 YSLEER. Trimming took 1 base from V and 1 from J, leaving 10 bases between them.

This clonotype has a handful of counts. This sequence joins TRBV29-1 and TRBJ2-7; 9 bases align to TRBD1. With V trimmed by 6 bases and J by 9 bases, 9 bases remained unmatched. The CDR3 consists of 12 residues. From germline, CDR1 is SQVTM and CDR2 ANQGSEA. The CDR3 region is CSVWDREGLQYF. Here the CDR3 DNA reads TGCAGCGTATGGGACAGGGAAGGTCTGCAGTACTTC.

The table lists this clonotype with a few counts. This chain joins TRBV20-1 and TRBJ2-3; the D is unclear. This CDR3 has 12 residues. The ends were cut back, 3 bases at V and 4 bases at J, with 8 bases in the middle. Germline-derived CDR1 and CDR2 are DFQATT and SNEGSKA (reference sequence). In DNA, the CDR3 is TGCAGTGCTAGGCACTACGCAGATACGCAGTATTTT. Its translation is CSARHYADTQYF.

The chain carries TRBV20-1 and TRBJ1-5, with 9 bases aligning to TRBD1. Trimming took 4 bases from V and 5 from J; bases not matched to a gene: 3. CDR3 length: 13 amino acids. Looked up from germline, CDR1 is DFQATT and CDR2 is SNEGSKA (reference sequence). The CDR3 protein is CSATGQGYQPQHF. DNA for the CDR3: TGCAGTGCTACGGGACAGGGTTATCAGCCCCAGCATTTT.

The V call is TRBV20-1, the J call TRBJ1-6; TRBD1 aligns across 10 bases. Germline assignment: CDR1 DFQATT and CDR2 SNEGSKA (reference sequence). This CDR3 region has 16 residues. Trimming removed 6 bases from V and 0 bases from J; junction bases left unmatched: 5. The CDR3, as DNA: TGCAGTGCGCGGACAGGGGGAGTCTCCTATAATTCACCCCTCCACTTT. Its translation is CSARTGGVSYNSPLHF.

This clonotype was seen a handful of times. The gene calls are TRBV7-2 and TRBJ1-1; a possible D gene is TRBD1 (6 bases). The CDR3 spans 15 residues. Trimming pared 5 bases from V and 0 bases from J, leaving 13 bases between. Germline V CDR1 and CDR2: SGHTA, FQGNSA. DNA for the CDR3: TGTGCCAGCAGCCCTATGACAGGACTGAACACTGAAGCTTTCTTT. This gives the protein CASSPMTGLNTEAFF.

This clonotype was counted a few times. The V call is TRBV18, the J call TRBJ1-3; D unclear. The CDR3 length is 16 residues. In germline, CDR1 is KGHSH, CDR2 LQKENI. V was cut by 6 bases and J by 0 bases, with 15 bases left in between. DNA of the CDR3: TGTGCCAGCTCCCCCCGAAACAGCCGCTCTGGAAACACCATATATTTT. Translating gives CASSPRNSRSGNTIYF. The complete variable domain, with remaining parts taken from reference TRBV18 and TRBJ1-3, reads NAGVMQNPRHLVRRRGQEARLRCSPMKGHSHVYWYRQLPEEGLKFMVYLQKENIIDESGMPKERFSAEFPKEGPSILRIQQVVRGDSAAYFCASSPRNSRSGNTIYFGEGSWLTVV.